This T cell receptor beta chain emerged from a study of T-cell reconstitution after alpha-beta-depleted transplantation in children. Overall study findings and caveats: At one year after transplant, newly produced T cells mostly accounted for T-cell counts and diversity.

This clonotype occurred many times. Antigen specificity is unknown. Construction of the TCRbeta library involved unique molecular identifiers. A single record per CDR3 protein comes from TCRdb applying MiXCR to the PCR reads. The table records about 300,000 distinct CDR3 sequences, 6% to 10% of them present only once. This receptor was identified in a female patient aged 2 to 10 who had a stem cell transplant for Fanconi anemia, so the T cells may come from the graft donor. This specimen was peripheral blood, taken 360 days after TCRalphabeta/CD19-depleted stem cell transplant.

The CDR3 nucleotides are TGTGCCAGCAGGGATACAGGGGGCGCCTACAATGAGCAGTTCTTC. Its protein product is CASRDTGGAYNEQFF. The gene calls are TRBV6-1 and TRBJ2-1; 9 bases fit TRBD1. The CDR3 consists of 15 residues. After removal of 6 bases from V and 2 bases from J, the junction contained 5 bases not matched to a gene. CDR1 MNHNS and CDR2 SASEGT come from the germline V gene.